The TCR beta chain described here comes from a study of blood T cell repertoires in COVID-19. This CDR3 has 14 residues. Trimming stripped 5 bases from V and 3 bases from J, with 13 bases between. CDR1 LGHDT and CDR2 YNNKEL come from the germline V gene (reference sequence). Data came from immunoSEQ multiplex PCR; TCRdb stores just in-frame clones and leaves some out. The sample contains roughly 200,000 clones, 80% to 90% of which appear only once. This TCR was recovered from a man aged 55 to 70 who had recovered from COVID-19. The sample comprised peripheral blood. The chain combines TRBV3-1 (or the pseudogene TRBV3-2) with TRBJ1-1; no clear D gene. Here the CDR3 DNA reads TGTGCCAGCAGCTTGGGCAGTTTGGACACTGAAGCTTTCTTT. This sequence encodes CASSLGSLDTEAFF.